Listed below are T cell receptor beta chains from one sample, sequenced in a study of radiation and T cells in renal cell carcinoma. The data were produced by immunoSEQ multiplex PCR, yet TCRdb's version contains in-frame clones alone and is incomplete. This table holds some 120,000 clones, 88% found once. The sequencing used blood, collected from a patient whose treatment included radiotherapy and nephrectomy. These receptors were taken from a woman in her 70s with renal cell carcinoma. CDR3s include the opening cysteine and the closing phenylalanine or tryptophan. A D gene is named only where the DNA matches it firmly. A clone size is listed for some rows: how often the clone was seen (once, few, many), or a class if it is expanded.

v_call: TRBV20-1; clone_size: once; d_call: NA; j_call: TRBJ2-1; cdr3_nt: TGCAGTGCGGATGACTACAATGAGCAGTTCTTC; cdr3_aa: CSADDYNEQFF
v_call: TRBV30; clone_size: few; d_call: NA; j_call: TRBJ1-1; cdr3_nt: TGTGCCTGTTACCCGGACAACAAGAACACTGAAGCTTTCTTT; cdr3_aa: CACYPDNKNTEAFF
v_call: TRBV30; clone_size: few; d_call: NA; j_call: TRBJ1-1; cdr3_nt: TGTGCCTGGAGAGTGCAGCTGAACACTGAAGCTTTCTTT; cdr3_aa: CAWRVQLNTEAFF
v_call: TRBV15; clone_size: NA; d_call: NA; j_call: TRBJ1-2; cdr3_nt: TGTGCCACCAGCACGGGCAGCCCCTATGGCTACACCTTC; cdr3_aa: CATSTGSPYGYTF
v_call: TRBV6-5; clone_size: once; d_call: NA; j_call: TRBJ1-2; cdr3_nt: TGTGCCAGCAGTTATAGAGCGAATTATGGCTACACCTTC; cdr3_aa: CASSYRANYGYTF
v_call: TRBV7-6; clone_size: NA; d_call: TRBD1; j_call: TRBJ2-1; cdr3_nt: TGTGCCAGCAGCTCAACTCGACAGGGGGCCCTCAATGAGCAGTTCTTC; cdr3_aa: CASSSTRQGALNEQFF
v_call: TRBV6-4; clone_size: NA; d_call: NA; j_call: TRBJ1-1; cdr3_nt: TGTGCCAGCAGTGCTGACACTTACACTGAAGCTTTCTTT; cdr3_aa: CASSADTYTEAFF
v_call: TRBV6-5; clone_size: few; d_call: NA; j_call: TRBJ1-1; cdr3_nt: TGTGCCAGCAGTTCATTGGCGGGACGGCAGAACACTGAAGCTTTCTTT; cdr3_aa: CASSSLAGRQNTEAFF
v_call: TRBV29-1; clone_size: NA; d_call: NA; j_call: TRBJ1-5; cdr3_nt: TGCAGCGTTGAATCGGGAATAGGACAGCCCCAGCATTTT; cdr3_aa: CSVESGIGQPQHF
v_call: TRBV7-9; clone_size: NA; d_call: NA; j_call: TRBJ2-5; cdr3_nt: TGTGCCAGCAGCTCGAGGACAGATAGGGAGACCCAGTACTTC; cdr3_aa: CASSSRTDRETQYF
v_call: TRBV7-7; clone_size: NA; d_call: NA; j_call: TRBJ2-1; cdr3_nt: TGTGCTAGCAGCTTAGGGGTGGGCAGTTATGAGCAGTTCTTC; cdr3_aa: CASSLGVGSYEQFF
v_call: TRBV27; clone_size: NA; d_call: NA; j_call: TRBJ2-2; cdr3_nt: TGTGCCAGCAGTTTCGTAGGGGCCGGGGAGCTGTTTTTT; cdr3_aa: CASSFVGAGELFF
v_call: TRBV9; clone_size: NA; d_call: NA; j_call: TRBJ1-2; cdr3_nt: TGTGCCAGCAGCCTGGATGCTAACTATGGCTACACCTTC; cdr3_aa: CASSLDANYGYTF
v_call: TRBV9; clone_size: NA; d_call: TRBD1; j_call: TRBJ1-2; cdr3_nt: TGTGCCAGCAGCTCCGACAGGGACTATGGCTACACCTTC; cdr3_aa: CASSSDRDYGYTF
v_call: TRBV28; clone_size: once; d_call: NA; j_call: TRBJ1-3; cdr3_nt: TGTGCCAGCAGTCTATCCTCCTCTGGAAACACCATATATTTT; cdr3_aa: CASSLSSSGNTIYF
v_call: TRBV6-5; clone_size: NA; d_call: NA; j_call: TRBJ1-2; cdr3_nt: TGTGCCAGCACCAATGGGCAGCATGGCTACACCTTC; cdr3_aa: CASTNGQHGYTF
v_call: TRBV7-2; clone_size: NA; d_call: TRBD1; j_call: TRBJ1-1; cdr3_nt: TGTGCCAGCAGCTTAGGCCAGGGGGTGAGCACTGAAGCTTTCTTT; cdr3_aa: CASSLGQGVSTEAFF
v_call: TRBV5-1; clone_size: few; d_call: NA; j_call: TRBJ1-1; cdr3_nt: TGCGCCAGCAGCTTGGGGCGGGGGGACTCTTTCTTT; cdr3_aa: CASSLGRGDSFF
v_call: TRBV30; clone_size: NA; d_call: TRBD2; j_call: TRBJ2-5; cdr3_nt: TGTGCCTGGAGTACTAGCGGACCAATAGAGACCCAGTACTTC; cdr3_aa: CAWSTSGPIETQYF
v_call: TRBV6-5; clone_size: once; d_call: NA; j_call: TRBJ1-2; cdr3_nt: TGTGCCAGCAGTTACTCGAGACGGGCGAGATCCCATGGCTACACCTTC; cdr3_aa: CASSYSRRARSHGYTF
v_call: TRBV5-1; clone_size: NA; d_call: NA; j_call: TRBJ2-3; cdr3_nt: TGCGCCAGCACATTGGGTACGACCAGCACAGATACGCAGTATTTT; cdr3_aa: CASTLGTTSTDTQYF
v_call: TRBV6-5; clone_size: NA; d_call: NA; j_call: TRBJ2-5; cdr3_nt: TGTGCCAGCAGTTACTCCCAAGCGGGTGAGACCCAGTACTTC; cdr3_aa: CASSYSQAGETQYF
v_call: TRBV25-1; clone_size: NA; d_call: NA; j_call: TRBJ2-6; cdr3_nt: TGTGCCAGCAGTGATGCCGGGGGTGGGGCCAACGTCCTGACTTTC; cdr3_aa: CASSDAGGGANVLTF
v_call: TRBV6-5; clone_size: NA; d_call: NA; j_call: TRBJ1-1; cdr3_nt: TGTGCCAGCAGCGCAGGGACAACGGTAGCTTTCTTT; cdr3_aa: CASSAGTTVAFF
v_call: TRBV9; clone_size: NA; d_call: NA; j_call: TRBJ1-4; cdr3_nt: TGTGCCAGCAGCCCTAGGGGGGTACTTAATGAAAAACTGTTTTTT; cdr3_aa: CASSPRGVLNEKLFF
v_call: TRBV5-1; clone_size: NA; d_call: NA; j_call: TRBJ2-2; cdr3_nt: TGCGCCAGCAGACGGGACCGAGCGAACACCGGGGAGCTGTTTTTT; cdr3_aa: CASRRDRANTGELFF
v_call: TRBV5-1; clone_size: NA; d_call: TRBD1; j_call: TRBJ2-3; cdr3_nt: TGCGCCAGCAGCCCTGGGACAGCCACAGATACGCAGTATTTT; cdr3_aa: CASSPGTATDTQYF
v_call: TRBV10-3; clone_size: NA; d_call: NA; j_call: TRBJ1-6; cdr3_nt: TGTGCCATCAGTGATTCTGGGGATAATTCACCCCTCCACTTT; cdr3_aa: CAISDSGDNSPLHF
v_call: TRBV10-3; clone_size: NA; d_call: NA; j_call: TRBJ1-5; cdr3_nt: TGTGCCATCAGGAACCACAGACAGTTCAATCAGCCCCAGCATTTT; cdr3_aa: CAIRNHRQFNQPQHF
v_call: TRBV19; clone_size: NA; d_call: NA; j_call: TRBJ1-5; cdr3_nt: TGTGCCAGTAGTATAGAGGCAAGGCAGCCCCAGCATTTT; cdr3_aa: CASSIEARQPQHF
v_call: TRBV5-1; clone_size: NA; d_call: TRBD1; j_call: TRBJ1-1; cdr3_nt: TGCGCCAGCAGCTTGGCCGGGACAGGGGGCACTGAAGCTTTCTTT; cdr3_aa: CASSLAGTGGTEAFF
v_call: TRBV11-3; clone_size: NA; d_call: TRBD1; j_call: TRBJ2-6; cdr3_nt: TGTGCCAGCAGAGGACAGGGAGGTGTCTTTGGGGCCAACGTCCTGACTTTC; cdr3_aa: CASRGQGGVFGANVLTF
v_call: TRBV21-1; clone_size: NA; d_call: NA; j_call: TRBJ2-7; cdr3_nt: TGTGCCAGCAGCAAAGATCTCAATACAGGGTTTTCCTACGAGCAGTACTTC; cdr3_aa: CASSKDLNTGFSYEQYF
v_call: TRBV11-3; clone_size: NA; d_call: NA; j_call: TRBJ1-4; cdr3_nt: TGTGCCAGCAGCTTAGCAGGAGCAACTAATGAAAAACTGTTTTTT; cdr3_aa: CASSLAGATNEKLFF
v_call: TRBV27; clone_size: NA; d_call: NA; j_call: TRBJ2-7; cdr3_nt: TGTGCCAGCAGTCTTCAGGGTACCCAGCACCTCGGCGAGCAGTACTTC; cdr3_aa: CASSLQGTQHLGEQYF
v_call: TRBV7-8; clone_size: NA; d_call: TRBD2; j_call: TRBJ2-5; cdr3_nt: TGTGCCAGCAGCTTAAATAGCGGGGGGGCCGAGACCCAGTACTTC; cdr3_aa: CASSLNSGGAETQYF
v_call: TRBV5-1; clone_size: NA; d_call: NA; j_call: TRBJ1-5; cdr3_nt: TGCGCCAGCAGCTTGGCAGGGCAGGGAAATCAGCCCCAGCATTTT; cdr3_aa: CASSLAGQGNQPQHF
v_call: TRBV5-5; clone_size: NA; d_call: NA; j_call: TRBJ2-1; cdr3_nt: TGTGCCAGCAGCCGGTCCAATGAGCAGTTCTTC; cdr3_aa: CASSRSNEQFF
v_call: TRBV27; clone_size: NA; d_call: NA; j_call: TRBJ2-5; cdr3_nt: TGTGCCAGCAGCTCCACTTTTCAAGAGACCCAGTACTTC; cdr3_aa: CASSSTFQETQYF
v_call: TRBV2; clone_size: NA; d_call: NA; j_call: TRBJ2-5; cdr3_nt: TGTGCCAGCAGTGTTGCAGGGGCGGAAGAGACCCAGTACTTC; cdr3_aa: CASSVAGAEETQYF
v_call: TRBV7-9; clone_size: NA; d_call: TRBD1; j_call: TRBJ1-2; cdr3_nt: TGTGCCAGCAGCTCAATGGGACAGCCAATTGGCTACACCTTC; cdr3_aa: CASSSMGQPIGYTF
v_call: TRBV30; clone_size: few; d_call: TRBD1; j_call: TRBJ1-1; cdr3_nt: TGTGCCTGGAGTACTGACAGGGCGGGTGAAGCTTTCTTT; cdr3_aa: CAWSTDRAGEAFF
v_call: TRBV7-9; clone_size: NA; d_call: NA; j_call: TRBJ2-3; cdr3_nt: TGTGCCAGCAGCTTAAGCACAGATACGCAGTATTTT; cdr3_aa: CASSLSTDTQYF
v_call: TRBV25-1; clone_size: NA; d_call: TRBD1; j_call: TRBJ1-5; cdr3_nt: TGTGCCAGCAGTCGACAGGGGGCGAGTCAGCCCCAGCATTTT; cdr3_aa: CASSRQGASQPQHF
v_call: TRBV5-1; clone_size: once; d_call: TRBD1; j_call: TRBJ1-2; cdr3_nt: TGCGCCAGCAGCTTGGCGACAGGGGATGGCTACACCTTC; cdr3_aa: CASSLATGDGYTF
v_call: TRBV11-2; clone_size: NA; d_call: NA; j_call: TRBJ2-7; cdr3_nt: TGTGCCAGCAGCTTCGAGCGGGCGTCCTACGAGCAGTACTTC; cdr3_aa: CASSFERASYEQYF
v_call: TRBV5-1; clone_size: NA; d_call: NA; j_call: TRBJ1-2; cdr3_nt: TGCGCCAGCAGCTTTCTGGCGGGAGGGGCCGGCTATGGCTACACCTTC; cdr3_aa: CASSFLAGGAGYGYTF
v_call: TRBV2; clone_size: NA; d_call: NA; j_call: TRBJ1-1; cdr3_nt: TGTGCCAGCAGTCCGAGGGGCTACACTGAAGCTTTCTTT; cdr3_aa: CASSPRGYTEAFF
v_call: TRBV9; clone_size: NA; d_call: NA; j_call: TRBJ1-5; cdr3_nt: TGTGCCAGCAGCGTAGGGGATCAGCCCCAGCATTTT; cdr3_aa: CASSVGDQPQHF